In its sample, the clone carrying this TCR beta chain was seen once. The antigen is unknown. This sample is part of a study of Ad26.COV2.S vaccination and SARS-CoV-2 variants. At the level of the study: Administration of Ad26.COV2.S was intramuscular, either once or twice 56 days apart.

Treatment reported: roughly 18 received Ad26.COV2.S at low or high dose, single or two shots; roughly five received placebo; per-sample allocation not given. Sampling occurred on day 63 after the first vaccine or placebo injection. Overall study results and limits: Non-spike TCR breadth showed similarity between vaccine and placebo recipients. Spike-specific TCR breadth ran higher among vaccine recipients than placebo recipients.

Here immunoSEQ multiplex PCR was the method, and the copy in TCRdb shows in-frame clones only, minus some. The data hold roughly 380,000 clones, with roughly 90% observed a single time. The CDR3 runs 15 residues. V shed 5 bases and J shed 0 bases, with 13 bases lying between them. CDR1 and CDR2 from the germline V gene are SGHTA and FQGTGA. The origin of this receptor is a person aged 18 to 59 who received the Ad26.COV2.S COVID-19 vaccine or a placebo. The source material was peripheral blood, sampled in a trial of Ad26.COV2.S vaccine versus placebo. The rearrangement uses TRBV7-3 and TRBJ1-1; no definite D call. The CDR3 nucleotides are TGTGCCAGCAGCCCCTCCGGCAGACTGAACACTGAAGCTTTCTTT. Protein sequence: CASSPSGRLNTEAFF.